This TCR beta chain came from a study of a mutant IDH1 vaccine in newly diagnosed glioma. Indicated time point: baseline, week 1 (first vaccination visit). Treatment in this sample: pre-vaccination baseline after standard-of-care therapy. Using immunoSEQ multiplex PCR, the repertoire was profiled, and TCRdb retains in-frame clones only, with some absent. The sample has about 67,000 clones, around four fifths seen once; the top ten hold under 6%. The CDR3 loop spans 14 amino acids. V lost 1 base to trimming and J lost 4 bases; unmatched junction nucleotides: 5. Germline assignment: CDR1 SGHRS and CDR2 YFSETQ.

The source was peripheral blood mononuclear cells (PBMCs), collected from a glioma patient treated with radiotherapy, temozolomide or both. The sequence was collected from a woman aged 18-30 years with glioma. Some clones in this sample may be carry-over from other donors' samples. V usage is TRBV5-1 and J usage is TRBJ2-7, with 7 nucleotides matching TRBD1. CDR3 protein: CASSLRQGGYEQYF. CDR3 bases: TGCGCCAGCAGCTTGCGACAGGGCGGGTACGAGCAGTACTTC.